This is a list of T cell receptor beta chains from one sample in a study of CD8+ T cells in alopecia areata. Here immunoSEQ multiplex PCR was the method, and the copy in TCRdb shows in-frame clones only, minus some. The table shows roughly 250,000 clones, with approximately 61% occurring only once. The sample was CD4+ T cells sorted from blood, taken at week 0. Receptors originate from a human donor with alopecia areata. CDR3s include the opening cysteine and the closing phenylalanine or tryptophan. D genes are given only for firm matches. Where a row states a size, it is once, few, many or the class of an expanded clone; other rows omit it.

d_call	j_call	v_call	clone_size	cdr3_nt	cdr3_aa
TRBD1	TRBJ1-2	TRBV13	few	TGTGCCAGCAGCCGCGACAGGGGCTATGGCTACACCTTC	CASSRDRGYGYTF
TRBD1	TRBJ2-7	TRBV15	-	TGTGCCACCAGCAGAGCGGGACAGTCCTACGAGCAGTACTTC	CATSRAGQSYEQYF
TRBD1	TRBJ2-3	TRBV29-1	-	TGCAGTTGGGCGACAGGGGGAGCAGATACGCAGTATTTT	CSWATGGADTQYF
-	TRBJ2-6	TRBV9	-	TGTGCCAGCAGCGTAGCTAACCAGGGCTCTGGGGCCAACGTCCTGACTTTC	CASSVANQGSGANVLTF
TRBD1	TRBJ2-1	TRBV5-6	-	TGTGCCAGCAGCTTGTTAGGGCCAGGGGGCCGGTCCTACAATGAGCAGTTCTTC	CASSLLGPGGRSYNEQFF
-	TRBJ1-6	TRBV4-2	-	TGTGCCAGCAGCCAAGAGGAGGGTTCACCCCTCCACTTT	CASSQEEGSPLHF
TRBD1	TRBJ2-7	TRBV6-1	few	TGTGCCAGCAGTGAGGAAGACAGGGGCGAACTCTACGAGCAGTACTTC	CASSEEDRGELYEQYF
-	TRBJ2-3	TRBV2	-	TGTGCCAGCAGCTTACTAGATACAGATACGCAGTATTTT	CASSLLDTDTQYF
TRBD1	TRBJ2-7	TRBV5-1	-	TGCGCCAGCGGCCCCGCCGGGACAGTCTACGAGCAGTACTTC	CASGPAGTVYEQYF
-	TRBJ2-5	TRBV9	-	TGTGCCAGCAGCGTAGAGGGTTGGGAGACCCAGTACTTC	CASSVEGWETQYF
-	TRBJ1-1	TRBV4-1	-	TGCGCCAGCAGCTACCGGGGGATGGAGAATACTGAAGCTTTCTTT	CASSYRGMENTEAFF
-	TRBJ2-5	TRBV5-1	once	TGCGCCAGCAGCTTACAAAAGCGGGTTGAGGAGACCCAGTACTTC	CASSLQKRVEETQYF
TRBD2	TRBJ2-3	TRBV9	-	TGTGCCAGCAGCTTACTGAGCGGGGGGGCCCCAGATACGCAGTATTTT	CASSLLSGGAPDTQYF
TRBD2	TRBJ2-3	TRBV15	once	TGTGCCACCAGCAGAGGACTAGCGGGGCCCCGTCTGCTCACAGATACGCAGTATTTT	CATSRGLAGPRLLTDTQYF
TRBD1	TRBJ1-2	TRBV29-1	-	TGCAGCGGCGGGACAGGCGTTGGGTATGGCTACACCTTC	CSGGTGVGYGYTF
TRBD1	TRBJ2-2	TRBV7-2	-	TGTGCCAGCAGCTTTCCCCGACAGGGGTCGAACACCGGGGAGCTGTTTTTT	CASSFPRQGSNTGELFF
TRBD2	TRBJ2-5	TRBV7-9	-	TGTGCCAGCAGCTTAGGACATGGGACTAGCGGGGTCCAAGAGACCCAGTACTTC	CASSLGHGTSGVQETQYF
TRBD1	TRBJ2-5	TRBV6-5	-	TGTGCCAGCAGATTCCGGGCAGGGGGAGAGACCCAGTACTTC	CASRFRAGGETQYF
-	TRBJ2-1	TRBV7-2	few	TGTGCCAGCAGCTCCGGGCTAGCTTACAATGAGCAGTTCTTC	CASSSGLAYNEQFF
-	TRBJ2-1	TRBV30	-	TGTGCCTGGAATAATTTGGGCCTACTCGATGAGCAGTTCTTC	CAWNNLGLLDEQFF
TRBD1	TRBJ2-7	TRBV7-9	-	TGTGCCAGCAGCTTAGGACAGGGAATCTACGAGCAGTACTTC	CASSLGQGIYEQYF
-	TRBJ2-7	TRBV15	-	TGTGCCACCAGCAGATCCGCATACGAGCAGTACTTC	CATSRSAYEQYF
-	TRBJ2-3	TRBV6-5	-	TGTGCCAGCAGTTACCGAACCCCGGGGGGCACAGATACGCAGTATTTT	CASSYRTPGGTDTQYF
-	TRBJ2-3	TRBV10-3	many	TGTGCCATCAGTAAGGCTGGGGGCACAGATACGCAGTATTTT	CAISKAGGTDTQYF